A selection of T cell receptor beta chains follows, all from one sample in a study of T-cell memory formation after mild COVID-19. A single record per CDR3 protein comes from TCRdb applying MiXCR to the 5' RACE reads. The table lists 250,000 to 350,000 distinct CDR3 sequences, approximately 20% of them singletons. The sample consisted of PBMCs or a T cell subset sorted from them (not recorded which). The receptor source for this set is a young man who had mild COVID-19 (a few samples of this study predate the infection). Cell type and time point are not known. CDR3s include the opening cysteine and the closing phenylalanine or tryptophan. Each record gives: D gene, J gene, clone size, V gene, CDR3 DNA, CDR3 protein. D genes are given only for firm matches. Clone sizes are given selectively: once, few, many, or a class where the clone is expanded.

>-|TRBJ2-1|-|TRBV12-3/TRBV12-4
TGTGCCAGCAGTGAAGGGGGGGTTAGGTTCTTC
CASSEGGVRFF
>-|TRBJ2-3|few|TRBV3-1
TGTGCCAGCAGCCAATGGAGGGATACGCAGTATTTT
CASSQWRDTQYF
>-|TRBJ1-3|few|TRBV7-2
TGTGCCAGCAGCTTCGGGGGGAGCTCTGGAAACACCATATATTTT
CASSFGGSSGNTIYF
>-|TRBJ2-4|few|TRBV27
TGTGCCAGCAGTTTATCTGCCAAAAACATTCAGTACTTC
CASSLSAKNIQYF
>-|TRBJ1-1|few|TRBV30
TGTGCCTGGAGTTTCGGAATGAACACTGAAGCTTTCTTT
CAWSFGMNTEAFF
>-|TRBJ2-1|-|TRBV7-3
TGTGCCAGCAGCTTTTGGGGAGGGGGCTTCGACAATGAGCAGTTCTTC
CASSFWGGGFDNEQFF
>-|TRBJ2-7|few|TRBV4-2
TGTGCCAGCAGCCACCTGGGACCCAGGAACGAGCAGTACTTC
CASSHLGPRNEQYF
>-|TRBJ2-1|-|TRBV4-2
TGTGCCAGCAGCCAAGCCCAGTACAATGAGCAGTTCTTC
CASSQAQYNEQFF
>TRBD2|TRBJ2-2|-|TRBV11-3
TGTGCCAGCAGCTTGAGCGGGGGATCGAACACCGGGGAGCTGTTTTTT
CASSLSGGSNTGELFF
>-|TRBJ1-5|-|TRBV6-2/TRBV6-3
TGTGCCAGCAGTCCATGGGGAGGAAATAGCAATCAGCCCCAGCATTTT
CASSPWGGNSNQPQHF
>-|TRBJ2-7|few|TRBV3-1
TGTGCCAGCAGCGAAGACAGTTACTACGAGCAGTACTTC
CASSEDSYYEQYF
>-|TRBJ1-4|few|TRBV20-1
TGCAGTGCTAGGGGGCAAGGGGCTGAGTGGGAAAAACTGTTTTTT
CSARGQGAEWEKLFF
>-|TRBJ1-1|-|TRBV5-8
TGTGCCAGCAGCTTGCAAAGGCGGGTGAACACTGAAGCTTTATTT
CASSLQRRVNTEALF
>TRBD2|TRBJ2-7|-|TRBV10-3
TGTGCCATCAGTGACCCTGGGACTAGCGGGGGCATCTACGAGCAGTACTTC
CAISDPGTSGGIYEQYF
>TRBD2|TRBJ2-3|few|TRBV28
TGTGCCAGCAGTCAAAAGACTAGCGGGGGGGCCGGTACGCAGTATTTT
CASSQKTSGGAGTQYF
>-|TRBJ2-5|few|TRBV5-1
TGCGCCAGCAGCTTATCAGGGGCCCAAGAGACCCAGTACTTC
CASSLSGAQETQYF
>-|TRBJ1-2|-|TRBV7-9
TGTGCCAGCAGCTTAGGTAACAGCGACTATGGCTACACCTTC
CASSLGNSDYGYTF
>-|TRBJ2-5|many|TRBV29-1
TGCAGCGTTGTGGCTCCTCTTCAAGAGACCCAGTACTTC
CSVVAPLQETQYF
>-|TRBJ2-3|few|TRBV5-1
TGCGCCAGCAGCTCGCAGGGCCCTAGCACAGATACGCAGTATTTT
CASSSQGPSTDTQYF
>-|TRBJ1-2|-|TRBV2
TGTGCCAGCAGTCCTCTCGATAGGATTGGGTCTTCTTCGTATGGCTACACCTTC
CASSPLDRIGSSSYGYTF
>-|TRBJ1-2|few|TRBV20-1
TGCAGTGCTAGAGACAGGGGACTCTATGGCTACACCTTC
CSARDRGLYGYTF
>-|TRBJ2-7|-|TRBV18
TGTGCCAGCTCACCACCTTCGCTAGCGTTCTCCTACGAGCAGTACTTC
CASSPPSLAFSYEQYF
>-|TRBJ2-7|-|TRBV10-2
TGCGCCAGCAGTCGAAGGGACGCCCAGGGGGAGCAGTACTTC
CASSRRDAQGEQYF
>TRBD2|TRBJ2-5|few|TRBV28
TGTGCCAGCAGTTTAAGGGACTATACTCAAGAGACCCAGTACTTC
CASSLRDYTQETQYF
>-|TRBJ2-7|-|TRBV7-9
TGTGCCAGCAGTCCCTTTGATCGCTACGAGCAGTACTTC
CASSPFDRYEQYF
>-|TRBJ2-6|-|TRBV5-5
TGTGCCAGCAGCTTACGCAGAGCCTCTGGGGCCAACGTCCTGACTTTC
CASSLRRASGANVLTF
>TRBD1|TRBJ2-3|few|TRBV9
TGTGCCAGCAGCGTAATTGGACAGGGCGATACGCAGTATTTT
CASSVIGQGDTQYF
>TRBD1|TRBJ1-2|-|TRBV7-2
TGTGCCAGCAGCTCCCTCTCCGGGACAGGGGTTTTCTATGGCTACACCTTC
CASSSLSGTGVFYGYTF
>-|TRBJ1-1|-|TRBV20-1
TGCAGTGCAAGACAGGCCGCGAACACTGAAGCTTTCTTT
CSARQAANTEAFF
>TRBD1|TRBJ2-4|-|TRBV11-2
TGTGCCAGCAGCTTAGAGGGACAGGGAGACAACATTCAGTACTTC
CASSLEGQGDNIQYF
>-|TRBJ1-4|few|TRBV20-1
TGCAGTGCTAGACCAGGGACAACTAATGAAAAACTGTTTTTT
CSARPGTTNEKLFF
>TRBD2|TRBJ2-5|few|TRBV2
TGTGCCACCCCGCCTACTAGCGGGGGGAGAGAGACCCAGTACTTC
CATPPTSGGRETQYF
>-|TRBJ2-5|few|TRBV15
TGTGCCACCAGCATCACCGGGATGCAAGAGACCCAGTACTTC
CATSITGMQETQYF
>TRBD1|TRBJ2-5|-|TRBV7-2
TGTGCCAGCAGCTTCGAGGGGGCGCACCAAGAGACCCAGTACTTC
CASSFEGAHQETQYF
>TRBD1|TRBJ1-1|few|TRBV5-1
TGCGCCAGCAGCCCCGGGGACAGTTATGAAAAGAACACTGAAGCTTTCTTT
CASSPGDSYEKNTEAFF
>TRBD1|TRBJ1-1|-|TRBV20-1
TGCAGTGCTAGGGGTCGGACAGGGGACCTTGGCACTGAAGCTTTCTTT
CSARGRTGDLGTEAFF
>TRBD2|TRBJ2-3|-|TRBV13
TGTGCCAGCAGCGGCCAACTAGCGGGGGGACGTACAGATACGCAGTATTTT
CASSGQLAGGRTDTQYF
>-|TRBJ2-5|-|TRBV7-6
TGTGCCAGCAGCCAGGACATGGCGACCCAGTACTTC
CASSQDMATQYF
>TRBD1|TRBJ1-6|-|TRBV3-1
TGTGCCAGCAGCCAGACAGGGGGCACACCCCTCCACTTT
CASSQTGGTPLHF
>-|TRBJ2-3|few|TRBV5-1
TGCGCCAGCAGCTTGGACGGGGGCGGCACAGATACGCAGTATTTT
CASSLDGGGTDTQYF
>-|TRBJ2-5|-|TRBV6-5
TGTGCCAGCGAGGACAGCCAAGAGACCCAGTACTTC
CASEDSQETQYF
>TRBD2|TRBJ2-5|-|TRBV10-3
TGTGCCATCAGTGTACGCGGGGGGTACCAAGAGACCCAGTACTTC
CAISVRGGYQETQYF
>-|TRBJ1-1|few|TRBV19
TGTGCCAGTAGTGGGGGCGGTAGCACTGAAGCTTTCTTT
CASSGGGSTEAFF
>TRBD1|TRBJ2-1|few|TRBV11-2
TGTGCCAGCAGCTTAGGAACGACAGGGGTGAATGAGCAGTTCTTC
CASSLGTTGVNEQFF
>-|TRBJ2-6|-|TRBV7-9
TGTGCCAGCAGTGCCCGGGGAAGCTCTGGGGCCAACGTCCTGACTTTC
CASSARGSSGANVLTF
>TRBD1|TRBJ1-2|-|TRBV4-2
TGTGCCAGCAGCCCCTACGGACAGGGGGCGCCCTCCTATGGCTACACCTTC
CASSPYGQGAPSYGYTF
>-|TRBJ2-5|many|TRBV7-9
TGTGCCAGCAGCTTAAATCAAGAGACCCAGTACTTC
CASSLNQETQYF
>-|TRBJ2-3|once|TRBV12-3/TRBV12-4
TGTGCCAGCAAGGAGGGGATCGATACGCAGTATTTT
CASKEGIDTQYF
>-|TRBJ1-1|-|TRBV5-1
TGCGCCAGCAGCTTGGGGTGGGGCGAGGTCACTGAAGCTTTCTTT
CASSLGWGEVTEAFF
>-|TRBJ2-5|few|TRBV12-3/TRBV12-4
TGTGCCAGCAGTTTAAGCGGACGAGAGACCCAGTACTTC
CASSLSGRETQYF